These T cell receptor beta chains were read from a single sample in a study of OX40 agonist ivuxolimab in advanced cancers. Generated by immunoSEQ multiplex PCR, the TCRdb table keeps only in-frame clones and is missing some. The table shows about 22,000 clones, with around 79% occurring only once. The starting material was CD4+ or CD8+ T cells sorted from blood, obtained in a trial of the OX40 agonist ivuxolimab. The receptors were sampled from an adult with an advanced solid tumor such as melanoma, head and neck, liver or kidney cancer. Each CDR3 is given with its conserved first and last residue. A D gene is named only where the DNA matches it firmly. Clone size is given for some rows only: seen once, a few or many times, or a class if the clone is expanded.

. 18 TRBJ2-6 TRBV5-6 . TGTGCCAGCAGCTTGGCCGGTGGCAGGGGAGGAGGGGCCAACGTCCTGACTTTC CASSLAGGRGGGANVLTF
. 17 TRBJ2-2 TRBV7-2 . TGTGCCAGCAGTTATGCAAGGGGGTCCTCGAACACCGGGGAGCTGTTTTTT CASSYARGSSNTGELFF
. 16 TRBJ1-6 TRBV27 TRBD1 TGTGCCAGCAGTCCCCTAAGACAGGGGTATAATTCACCCCTCCACTTT CASSPLRQGYNSPLHF
. 15 TRBJ2-7 TRBV18 . TGTGCCAGCTCACCACAGCAAGGGAGCTCCTACGAGCAGTACTTC CASSPQQGSSYEQYF
. 18 TRBJ2-3 TRBV27 . TGTGCCAGCAGCCCCAGGGTTTATTTTCTTTATGGGACAGATACGCAGTATTTT CASSPRVYFLYGTDTQYF
. 15 TRBJ1-5 TRBV30 TRBD1 TGTGCCTGGGGAGCCGGGACAGGGGGTAATCAGCCCCAGCATTTT CAWGAGTGGNQPQHF
. 13 TRBJ2-1 TRBV29-1 TRBD1 TGCAGCGTTGGACAGGGACGTAAGAATGAGCAGTTCTTC CSVGQGRKNEQFF
. 15 TRBJ1-1 TRBV5-1 TRBD1 TGCGCCAGCAGCTTCCGTGACAGGGGGCTTTCCGAAGCTTTCTTT CASSFRDRGLSEAFF
. 13 TRBJ1-2 TRBV7-6 TRBD1 TGTGCCAGCAGCTTAGGGCAGGGGGATGGCTACACCTTC CASSLGQGDGYTF
. 18 TRBJ1-2 TRBV18 . TGTGCCAGCTCCCCATTGAGGCTCATGGAAGGGTATAACTATGGCTACACCTTC CASSPLRLMEGYNYGYTF
. 14 TRBJ1-1 TRBV18 TRBD1 TGTGCCAGCTCCCCTGGACAGGGTGGCACTGAAGCTTTCTTT CASSPGQGGTEAFF
. 14 TRBJ2-3 TRBV9 TRBD1 TGTGCCAGCAGCGTAGGGGACAGGGCAGATACGCAGTATTTT CASSVGDRADTQYF
. 16 TRBJ2-3 TRBV9 TRBD1 TGTGCCAGCAGCGTTATCCAGGGGGCGCGTGTAGATACGCAGTATTTT CASSVIQGARVDTQYF
. 14 TRBJ1-6 TRBV5-6 . TGTGCCAGCAGCCGAAGGGACAACGGGTCACCCCTCCACTTT CASSRRDNGSPLHF
few 19 TRBJ2-7 TRBV5-1 TRBD2 TGCGCCAGCAGCTTGGCCTTGAGGACTAGCGGGGGGGGTTCCTACGAGCAGTACTTC CASSLALRTSGGGSYEQYF
. 16 TRBJ2-3 TRBV5-5 TRBD2 TGTGCCAGCAGCCTCCTGGGACTAGCGGGCACAGATACGCAGTATTTT CASSLLGLAGTDTQYF
. 12 TRBJ2-7 TRBV30 TRBD1 TGTGCCTGGAGTCCATACAGGGGCGAGCAGTACTTC CAWSPYRGEQYF
. 16 TRBJ2-5 TRBV9 TRBD2 TGTGCCAGCAGCGTAGACAGCGGGGGGGATCAAGAGACCCAGTACTTC CASSVDSGGDQETQYF
. 15 TRBJ1-5 TRBV28 TRBD1 TGTGCCAGCAGTATTGGGACAGGGGTCAATCAGCCCCAGCATTTT CASSIGTGVNQPQHF
. 18 TRBJ2-5 TRBV28 TRBD1 TGTGCCAGCAGTTTATGGGCCCGGGCAGGGGGCAGGAGGGAGACCCAGTACTTC CASSLWARAGGRRETQYF
. 13 TRBJ2-1 TRBV6-4 TRBD2 TGTGCCAGCAGTGGCGGGGGGGCCAATGAGCAGTTCTTC CASSGGGANEQFF
. 14 TRBJ1-5 TRBV2 . TGTGCCAGCATGGGGTCTCCTCGAGGGCAGCCCCAGCATTTT CASMGSPRGQPQHF
. 14 TRBJ1-2 TRBV30 . TGTGCCTGGAGTCGATCTCAGGGGAACTATGGCTACACCTTC CAWSRSQGNYGYTF
. 14 TRBJ2-7 TRBV10-1 TRBD2 TGCGCCAGCAGTCCATCCGGGACTAACTACGAGCAGTACTTC CASSPSGTNYEQYF
. 15 TRBJ1-1 TRBV6-5 . TGTGCCAGCACTGGGACTCAGGGACTCAACACTGAAGCTTTCTTT CASTGTQGLNTEAFF
. 13 TRBJ1-1 TRBV18 . TGTGCCAGCTCACCAGGGGCCCGTCTTGAAGCTTTCTTT CASSPGARLEAFF
. 13 TRBJ1-1 TRBV18 . TGTGCCAGCTCACCAAGGGTAGTTACTGAAGCTTTCTTT CASSPRVVTEAFF
. 17 TRBJ1-4 TRBV4-1 TRBD1 TGCGCCAGCAGCCAAGAATATCGCAGGGCAGGGGGTGAAAAACTGTTTTTT CASSQEYRRAGGEKLFF
. 18 TRBJ2-1 TRBV19 TRBD2 TGTGCCAGTAGTATAGCCGGACTAGCGGGGGCCCCTTACAATGAGCAGTTCTTC CASSIAGLAGAPYNEQFF
. 14 TRBJ1-6 TRBV6-6 TRBD1 TGTGCCAGCAGTTACACGGGACAGGACTCACCCCTCCACTTT CASSYTGQDSPLHF
few 10 TRBJ1-1 TRBV30 . TGTGCCTGCAGTTACACTGAAGCTTTCTTT CACSYTEAFF
. 17 TRBJ1-1 TRBV21-1 . TGTGCCAGCAGCAAGGTATCCTGGCTTCGGGAAAACACTGAAGCTTTCTTT CASSKVSWLRENTEAFF
. 19 TRBJ1-2 TRBV11-3 TRBD1 TGTGCCAGCAGCCCCCCCCCGGGTAGGGGGCTAGGGGGTAACTATGGCTACACCTTC CASSPPPGRGLGGNYGYTF
once 12 TRBJ1-1 TRBV14 . TGTGCCAGCAGCCAAGATTTGATGGAAGCTTTCTTT CASSQDLMEAFF
. 15 TRBJ2-1 TRBV5-6 . TGTGCCAGCAGCCCGAACAGGGTCCCCTACAATGAGCAGTTCTTC CASSPNRVPYNEQFF
. 13 TRBJ1-5 TRBV5-1 . TGCGCCAGCAGCTTACTAAGAGACGGGCCCCAGCATTTT CASSLLRDGPQHF
. 13 TRBJ1-5 TRBV27 . TGTGCCAGCAGTGGGAGAGGCAATCAGCCCCAGCATTTT CASSGRGNQPQHF
. 15 TRBJ2-2 TRBV2 . TGTGCCAGCAGCGCGGGACTGACGAACACCGGGGAGCTGTTTTTT CASSAGLTNTGELFF
few 14 TRBJ1-1 TRBV5-1 . TGCGCCAGCAGCTTGGAACAGGGACGCACTGAAGCTTTCTTT CASSLEQGRTEAFF
once 15 TRBJ2-1 TRBV5-1 TRBD2 TGCGCCAGCAGCTTTCCCGGGACTAGTGGCAGAGAGCAGTTCTTC CASSFPGTSGREQFF
few 17 TRBJ1-6 TRBV27 . TGTGCCAGCAGTCCCAGGAGGGTCGCGTCCTATAATTCACCCCTCCACTTT CASSPRRVASYNSPLHF